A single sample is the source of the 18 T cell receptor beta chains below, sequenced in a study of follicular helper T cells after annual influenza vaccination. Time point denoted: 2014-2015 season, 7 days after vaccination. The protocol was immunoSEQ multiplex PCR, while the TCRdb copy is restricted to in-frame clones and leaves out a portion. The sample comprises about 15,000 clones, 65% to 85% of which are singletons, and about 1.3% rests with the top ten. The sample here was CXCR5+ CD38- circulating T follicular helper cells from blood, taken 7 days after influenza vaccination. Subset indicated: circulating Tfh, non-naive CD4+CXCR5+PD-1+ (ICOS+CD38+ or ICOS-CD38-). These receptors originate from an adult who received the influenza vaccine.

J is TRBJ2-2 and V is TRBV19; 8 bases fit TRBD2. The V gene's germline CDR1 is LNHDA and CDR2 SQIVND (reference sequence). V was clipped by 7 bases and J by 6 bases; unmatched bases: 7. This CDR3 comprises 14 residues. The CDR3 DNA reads TGTGCCAGTACCAACGGGAGGGCCGCCGGGGAGCTGTTTTTT. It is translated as CASTNGRAAGELFF.

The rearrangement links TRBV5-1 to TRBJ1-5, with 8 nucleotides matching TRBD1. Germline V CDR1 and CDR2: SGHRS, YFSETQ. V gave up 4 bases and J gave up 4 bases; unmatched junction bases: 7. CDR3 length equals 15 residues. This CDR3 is CASSLGQVGNQPQHF. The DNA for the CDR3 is TGCGCCAGCAGCCTGGGACAGGTCGGAAATCAGCCCCAGCATTTT.

Here the CDR3 DNA reads TGTGCCAGCAGCAAGGCAAAGACACCGCAGTTCTTC. It encodes CASSKAKTPQFF. The chain is built from TRBV21-1 and TRBJ2-1; the table's D call, TRBD1, was not checked against the DNA. TRBV21-1 has pseudogene status. The CDR3 is made up of 12 amino acids.

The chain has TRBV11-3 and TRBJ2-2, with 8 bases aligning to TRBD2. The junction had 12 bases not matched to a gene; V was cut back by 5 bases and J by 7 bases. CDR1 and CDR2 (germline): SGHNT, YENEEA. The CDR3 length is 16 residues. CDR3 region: CASSPRVAAGDGELFF. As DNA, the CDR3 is TGTGCCAGCAGCCCCCGGGTAGCAGCGGGAGACGGGGAGCTGTTTTTT.

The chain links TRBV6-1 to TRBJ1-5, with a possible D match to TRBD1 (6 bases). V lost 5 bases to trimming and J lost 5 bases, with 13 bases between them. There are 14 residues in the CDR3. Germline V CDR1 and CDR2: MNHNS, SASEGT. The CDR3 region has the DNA TGTGCCAGCAGTCCTTGGGGGCACGATCAGCCCCAGCATTTT. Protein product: CASSPWGHDQPQHF.

The CDR3 DNA sequence: TGTGCCAGCAGTGGGGAGATAGCGTGGGATACGCAGTATTTT. It encodes CASSGEIAWDTQYF. The V call is TRBV25-1, the J call TRBJ2-3; maybe TRBD2 (5 bases). The V and J ends lost 4 bases and 6 bases respectively, with 14 bases between them. This CDR3 has 14 amino acids. The V gene's germline CDR1 is MGHDK and CDR2 SYGVNS.

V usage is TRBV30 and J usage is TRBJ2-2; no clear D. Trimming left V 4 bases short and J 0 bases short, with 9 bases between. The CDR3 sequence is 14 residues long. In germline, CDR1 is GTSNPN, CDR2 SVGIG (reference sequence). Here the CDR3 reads CAWKAGTNTGELFF. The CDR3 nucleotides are TGTGCCTGGAAGGCAGGCACGAACACCGGGGAGCTGTTTTTT. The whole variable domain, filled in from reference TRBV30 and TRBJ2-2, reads SQTIHQWPATLVQPVGSPLSLECTVEGTSNPNLYWYRQAAGRGLQLLFYSVGIGQISSEVPQNLSASRPQDRQFILSSKKLLLSDSGFYLCAWKAGTNTGELFFGEGSRLTVL.

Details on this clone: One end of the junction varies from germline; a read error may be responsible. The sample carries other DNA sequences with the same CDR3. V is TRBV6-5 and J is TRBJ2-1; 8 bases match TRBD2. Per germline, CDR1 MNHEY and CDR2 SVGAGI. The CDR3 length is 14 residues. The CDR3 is CASSSSGSYHEQFF. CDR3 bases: TGCGCCAGCAGTTCGAGCGGGAGTTACCATGAGCAGTTCTTC.

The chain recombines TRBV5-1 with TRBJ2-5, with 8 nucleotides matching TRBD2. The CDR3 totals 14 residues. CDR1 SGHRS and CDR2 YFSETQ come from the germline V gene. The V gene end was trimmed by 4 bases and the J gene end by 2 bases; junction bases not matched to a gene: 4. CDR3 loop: CASSRSSGQETQYF. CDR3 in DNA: TGCGCCAGCAGCCGATCTAGCGGGCAAGAGACCCAGTACTTC.

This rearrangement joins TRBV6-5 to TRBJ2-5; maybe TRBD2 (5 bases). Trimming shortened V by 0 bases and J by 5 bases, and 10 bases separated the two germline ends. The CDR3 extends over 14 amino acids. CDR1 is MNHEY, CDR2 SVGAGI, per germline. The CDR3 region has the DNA TGTGCCAGCAGTTACTCGATCCGCGGGGAGACCCAGTACTTC. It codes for CASSYSIRGETQYF.

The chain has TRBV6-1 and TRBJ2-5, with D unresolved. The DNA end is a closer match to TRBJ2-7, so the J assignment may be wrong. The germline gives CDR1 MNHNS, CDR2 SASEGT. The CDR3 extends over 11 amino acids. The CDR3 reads CASSQHYEQYF. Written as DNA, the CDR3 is TGTGCCAGCAGTCAACACTACGAGCAGTACTTC.

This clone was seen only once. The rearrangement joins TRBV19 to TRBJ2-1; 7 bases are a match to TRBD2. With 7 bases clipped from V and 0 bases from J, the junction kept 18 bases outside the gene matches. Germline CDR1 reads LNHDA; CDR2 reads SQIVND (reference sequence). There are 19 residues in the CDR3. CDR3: CASIGAGVTSESSYNEQFF. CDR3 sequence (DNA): TGTGCCAGTATAGGGGCGGGTGTTACTAGCGAGAGCTCCTACAATGAGCAGTTCTTC.

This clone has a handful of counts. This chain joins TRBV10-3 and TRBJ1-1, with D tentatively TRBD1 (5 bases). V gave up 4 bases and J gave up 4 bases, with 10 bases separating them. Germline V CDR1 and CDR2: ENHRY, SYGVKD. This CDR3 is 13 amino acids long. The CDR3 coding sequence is TGTGCCATCAGTGTGGGGGGTAGCACTGAAGCTTTCTTT. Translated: CAISVGGSTEAFF.

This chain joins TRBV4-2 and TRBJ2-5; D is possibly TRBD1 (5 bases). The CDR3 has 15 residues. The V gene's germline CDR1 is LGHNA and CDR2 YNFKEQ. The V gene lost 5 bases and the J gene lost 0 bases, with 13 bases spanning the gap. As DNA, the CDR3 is TGTGCCAGCAGCACGCACGACAGAAACCAAGAGACCCAGTACTTC. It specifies CASSTHDRNQETQYF.

The CDR3 DNA reads TGTGCCAGCTCAACCTTAGATGCGAGGAACACTGAAGCTTTCTTT. This codes for CASSTLDARNTEAFF. The chain uses TRBV18 and TRBJ1-1; D gene ambiguous. This CDR3 contains 15 residues. Germline assignment: CDR1 KGHSH and CDR2 LQKENI. Trimming left V 5 bases short and J 1 base short, with 14 bases between.

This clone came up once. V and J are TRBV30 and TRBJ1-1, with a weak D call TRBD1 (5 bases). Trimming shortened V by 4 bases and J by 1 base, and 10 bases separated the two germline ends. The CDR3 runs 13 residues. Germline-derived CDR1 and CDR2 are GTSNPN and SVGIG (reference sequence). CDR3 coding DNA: TGTGCCTGGAACAGACAGTCGAACACTGAAGCTTTCTTT. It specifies CAWNRQSNTEAFF.

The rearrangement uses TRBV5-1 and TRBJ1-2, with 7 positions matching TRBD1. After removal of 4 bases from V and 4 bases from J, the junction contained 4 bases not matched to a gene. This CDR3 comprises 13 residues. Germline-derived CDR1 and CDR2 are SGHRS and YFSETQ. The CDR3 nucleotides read TGCGCCAGCAGCCAAGGGACAGTCTATGGCTACACCTTC. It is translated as CASSQGTVYGYTF.

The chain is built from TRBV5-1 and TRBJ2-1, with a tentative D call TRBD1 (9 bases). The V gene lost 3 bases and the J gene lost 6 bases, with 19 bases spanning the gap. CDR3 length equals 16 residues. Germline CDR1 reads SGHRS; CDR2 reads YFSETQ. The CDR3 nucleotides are TGCGCCAGCAGCTCACAGGGGGCGGGGGGTCTCAATGAGCAGTTCTTC. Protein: CASSSQGAGGLNEQFF.